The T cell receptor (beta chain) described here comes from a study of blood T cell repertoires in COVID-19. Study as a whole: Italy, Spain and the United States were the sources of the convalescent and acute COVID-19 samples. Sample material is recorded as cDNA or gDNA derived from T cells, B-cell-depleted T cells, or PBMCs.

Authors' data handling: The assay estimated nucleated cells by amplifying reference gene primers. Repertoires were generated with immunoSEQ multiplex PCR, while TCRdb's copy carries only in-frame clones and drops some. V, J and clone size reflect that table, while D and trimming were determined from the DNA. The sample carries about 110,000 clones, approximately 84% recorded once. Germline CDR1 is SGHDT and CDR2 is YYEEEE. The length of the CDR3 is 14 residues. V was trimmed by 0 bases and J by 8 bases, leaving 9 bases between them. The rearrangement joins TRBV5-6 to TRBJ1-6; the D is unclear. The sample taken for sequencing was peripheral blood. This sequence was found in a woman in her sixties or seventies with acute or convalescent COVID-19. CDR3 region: CASSLGQVDSPLHF. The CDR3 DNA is TGTGCCAGCAGCTTGGGCCAGGTTGATTCACCCCTCCACTTT.